These 9 T cell receptor beta chains came from one sample sequenced in a study of T cells after yellow fever vaccination (dated by TCRdb to between 2019 and 2020). The sample's treatment or condition label, decoded: live attenuated yellow fever vaccine strain. The library was produced with 5' RACE. Sequencing used an Illumina HiSeq 2500. The raw public data were reprocessed by TCRdb itself: fastp quality trimming at Q25, MiXCR clonotype calling, in-frame beta chains only. When rows share a CDR3 protein, they turn into one entry using the most common DNA and genes. The sample table lists about 580,000 distinct CDR3 sequences, roughly 17% of them with a count of one. The ten largest make up 15% to 20% of the sample. Sequencing was performed on PBMCs, taken less than 6 days after the first yellow fever vaccination. These receptors were collected from a man between 18 and 29 years old who received the YFV17D yellow fever vaccine.

The chain links TRBV14 to TRBJ2-5; the D gene could be TRBD1 or TRBD2 (6 bases each). This CDR3 comprises 15 residues. Trimming took 2 bases from V and 4 from J, leaving 14 bases between them. The germline V gene encodes CDR1 SGHDN and CDR2 FVKESK. In nucleotides, the CDR3 is TGTGCCAGCAGCCAAATCAGGGGAGGCGGAGAGACCCAGTACTTC. Translation: CASSQIRGGGETQYF. The full variable domain, in which reference TRBV14 and TRBJ2-5 provide the parts outside the CDR3, is EAGVTQFPSHSVIEKGQTVTLRCDPISGHDNLYWYRRVMGKEIKFLLHFVKESKQDESGMPNNRFLAERTGGTYSTLKVQPAELEDSGVYFCASSQIRGGGETQYFGPGTRLLVL.

CDR3 region: CASTPQRDTEAFF. For the CDR3, the DNA is TGTGCCAGCACCCCTCAAAGGGACACTGAAGCTTTCTTT. The chain is built from TRBV12-3 or TRBV12-4 and TRBJ1-1, with no clear D. The ends were cut back, 7 bases at V and 3 bases at J, with 12 bases in the middle. This CDR3 contains 13 residues.

This clonotype was counted only a few times. V gene TRBV25-1 combines with J gene TRBJ1-2; D gene uncertain. Germline CDR1 is MGHDK and CDR2 is SYGVNS. Trimming shortened V by 6 bases and J by 8 bases, and 16 bases separated the two germline ends. This CDR3 spans 13 amino acids. This CDR3 reads CASRTSGKGGYTF. CDR3 bases: TGTGCCAGCAGAACGTCGGGAAAAGGCGGCTACACCTTC.

V gene TRBV6-5 combines with J gene TRBJ2-7; 7 positions match TRBD1. CDR3 length equals 14 residues. Trimming took 6 bases from V and 6 from J; bases not matched to a gene: 11. Germline assignment: CDR1 MNHEY and CDR2 SVGAGI. This chain's CDR3 is CASSPYRGPVEQYV. The DNA of the CDR3 is TGTGCCAGCAGCCCGTACAGGGGTCCCGTCGAGCAGTACGTC.

V gene TRBV7-9 combines with J gene TRBJ2-3; 9 nucleotides match TRBD2. J lost 9 bases, V lost 5 bases, and 9 bases had no gene match. Germline V gives CDR1 SEHNR, CDR2 FQNEAQ (reference sequence). The CDR3 is 14 amino acids. CDR3 DNA: TGTGCCAGCAGCGTAGGACTAGCGTTGAGGACGCAGTATTTT. This codes for CASSVGLALRTQYF.

This clonotype was counted ten times or more. The V call is TRBV2, the J call TRBJ2-1, with a possible D match to TRBD1 (6 bases). V gave up 2 bases and J gave up 9 bases, with 17 bases separating them. Looked up from germline, CDR1 is SNHLY and CDR2 is FYNNEI. This CDR3 spans 15 amino acids. CDR3: CASSEIGPAGAEQFF. For the CDR3, the DNA is TGTGCCAGCAGTGAAATTGGGCCAGCAGGGGCTGAGCAGTTCTTC.

The V gene is TRBV7-2, the J gene TRBJ2-3; D gene uncertain. Trimming shortened V by 3 bases and J by 10 bases, and 8 bases separated the two germline ends. This CDR3 has 11 residues. Per germline, CDR1 SGHTA and CDR2 FQGNSA. The DNA for the CDR3 is TGTGCCAGCAGCTTTGGCAATCCGCAGTATTTT. Translating it yields CASSFGNPQYF.

This clonotype was observed at least ten times. The genes are TRBV6-1 and TRBJ2-1; weak D call: TRBD1 (7 bases). The CDR3 runs to 13 residues. The V gene's germline CDR1 is MNHNS and CDR2 SASEGT. V was pared by 6 bases and J by 7 bases, with 13 bases between. Written as DNA, the CDR3 is TGTGCCAGCAGAAAACAGGGGAGGAATGAGCAGTTCTTC. This sequence encodes CASRKQGRNEQFF.

This chain uses TRBV20-1 with TRBJ2-1, with D possibly being TRBD2 (6 bases). Trimming took 4 bases from V and 3 from J, leaving 13 bases between them. CDR3 length equals 14 residues. Germline values: CDR1 DFQATT, CDR2 SNEGSKA (reference sequence). In nucleotides, the CDR3 is TGCAGTGCTACGGGACTCCCCGTCTACAATGAGCAGTTCTTC. As protein: CSATGLPVYNEQFF.